This entry lists 27 T cell receptor beta chains sequenced from one sample in a study of cytomegalovirus exposure and HLA in healthy donors. Both 60 Vbeta primers and 13 Jbeta primers went into the PCR. The data were produced by immunoSEQ multiplex PCR, yet TCRdb's version contains in-frame clones alone and is incomplete. The sample includes 52,000 or so clones, around 73% seen only once; the top ten take 2.7%. Input material: PBMCs. The receptors derive from a woman between 35 and 50 years old in good health and CMV-seropositive.

The chain combines TRBV28 with TRBJ2-7; the match to TRBD1 covers 9 bases. The CDR3 runs to 14 residues. Germline CDR1 reads MDHEN; CDR2 reads SYDVKM. V dropped 6 bases and J dropped 5; count of bases not matched to a gene: 8. The CDR3 loop reads CASRPSGTGNEQYF. The CDR3 DNA sequence: TGTGCCAGCAGACCAAGCGGGACAGGGAACGAGCAGTACTTC.

The rearrangement uses TRBV7-2 and TRBJ1-4, with 10 bases fitting TRBD1. Germline loops: CDR1 SGHTA, CDR2 FQGNSA. Losses at the gene ends were 5 bases for V and 4 bases for J; bases not matched to a gene: 1. This CDR3 comprises 14 residues. CDR3 residues: CASSRTGGNEKLFF. In DNA form, the CDR3 reads TGTGCCAGCAGCAGGACAGGGGGTAATGAAAAACTGTTTTTT.

This chain links TRBV18 with TRBJ2-5; D is perhaps TRBD2 (6 bases). The length of the CDR3 is 13 residues. Germline loops: CDR1 KGHSH, CDR2 LQKENI. The ends were cut back, 3 bases at V and 7 bases at J, with 12 bases in the middle. In DNA form, the CDR3 reads TGTGCCAGCTCACCCTTGGAGGGAGTGACCCAGTACTTC. Amino acid sequence: CASSPLEGVTQYF.

The chain links TRBV5-6 to TRBJ1-1; no firm D call. V was pared by 2 bases and J by 11 bases, with 16 bases between. The germline gives CDR1 SGHDT, CDR2 YYEEEE. CDR3 length: 13 residues. The CDR3 bases are TGTGCCAGCAGCTTTATAGGAACCCCGGAGGCTTTCTTT. Amino acids: CASSFIGTPEAFF.

CDR3 loop: CASSRTVLADTQYF. The CDR3 DNA reads TGTGCCAGTAGCCGGACAGTCTTGGCAGATACGCAGTATTTT. This chain connects TRBV19 to TRBJ2-3, with a weak D call TRBD1 (6 bases). CDR1 and CDR2 from the germline V gene are LNHDA and SQIVND (reference sequence). Trimming took 6 bases from V and 4 from J, leaving 14 bases between them. CDR3 length: 14 amino acids.

This rearrangement joins TRBV10-3 to TRBJ2-5; the match to TRBD1 covers 9 bases. V gave up 0 bases and J gave up 4 bases; unmatched junction bases: 0. This CDR3 has 14 residues. CDR1 and CDR2 (germline): ENHRY, SYGVKD. In DNA form, the CDR3 reads TGTGCCATCAGTGAGTCGACAGGGGGAGAGACCCAGTACTTC. It codes for CAISESTGGETQYF.

The genes are TRBV2 and TRBJ1-5; 7 nucleotides align to TRBD1. Germline CDR1 and CDR2: SNHLY and FYNNEI. V shed 6 bases, J shed 2 bases, and the junction held 7 bases outside the gene matches. This CDR3 is built from 15 residues. CDR3 sequence (DNA): TGTGCCAGCAGGGTTGACAGGGTCGGCAATCAGCCCCAGCATTTT. Protein product: CASRVDRVGNQPQHF.

This sequence joins TRBV9 and TRBJ1-2; no clear D gene. The CDR3 has 15 amino acids. Germline values: CDR1 SGDLS, CDR2 YYNGEE. V shed 0 bases and J shed 4 bases, with 13 bases lying between them. The CDR3: CASSVDGGRAYGYTF. The CDR3 DNA follows: TGTGCCAGCAGCGTAGATGGAGGTAGGGCCTATGGCTACACCTTC.

This chain connects TRBV6-1 to TRBJ1-6, with 10 bases lining up with TRBD1. With 6 bases clipped from V and 8 bases from J, the junction kept 7 bases outside the gene matches. Germline lookup yields CDR1 MNHNS and CDR2 SASEGT. This CDR3 is 15 amino acids long. This chain's CDR3 is CASSPTGGRDSPLHF. The CDR3 DNA reads as TGTGCCAGCAGCCCGACAGGGGGCCGGGATTCACCCCTCCACTTT.

This clone was observed a handful of times. V usage is TRBV6-6 and J usage is TRBJ1-1; 10 bases agree with TRBD1. The CDR3 is 14 residues long. Per the germline V gene, CDR1 is MNHNY and CDR2 is SVGAGI (reference sequence). The V and J ends lost 5 bases and 5 bases, in that order; junction bases with no gene match: 5. The CDR3 loop is CASSLGQGRTEAFF. CDR3 in DNA: TGTGCCAGCAGTCTGGGACAGGGGCGGACTGAAGCTTTCTTT.

Written as DNA, the CDR3 is TGTGCCAGCAGTTTCCGGGACAGGGGATACGAGCAGTACTTC. This codes for CASSFRDRGYEQYF. J is TRBJ2-7 and V is TRBV28; 10 bases line up with TRBD1. J gave up 4 bases and V 3 bases, and 3 bases lay outside the gene matches. This CDR3 contains 14 residues. Germline V lookup: CDR1 MDHEN, CDR2 SYDVKM. Full variable domain (remainder filled in from reference TRBV28 and TRBJ2-7): DVKVTQSSRYLVKRTGEKVFLECVQDMDHENMFWYRQDPGLGLRLIYFSYDVKMKEKGDIPEGYSVSREKKERFSLILESASTNQTSMYLCASSFRDRGYEQYFGPGTRLTVT.

This clone was counted only a few times. J is TRBJ1-1 and V is TRBV7-2; D not certain. The CDR3 totals 11 residues. The germline V gene has CDR1 SGHTA and CDR2 FQGNSA. The V and J ends lost 2 bases and 7 bases respectively, with 5 bases between them. This CDR3 reads CASSLLYEAFF. In DNA form, the CDR3 reads TGTGCCAGCAGCTTACTCTATGAAGCTTTCTTT. The whole variable domain, remainder taken from reference TRBV7-2 and TRBJ1-1, is GAGVSQSPSNKVTEKGKDVELRCDPISGHTALYWYRQSLGQGLEFLIYFQGNSAPDKSGLPSDRFSAERTGGSVSTLTIQRTQQEDSAVYLCASSLLYEAFFGQGTRLTVV.

This chain uses TRBV6-1 with TRBJ2-5; the D gene is possibly TRBD1 (5 bases). Deletions cut 2 bases from V and 5 bases from J, with 15 bases between. Germline V gives CDR1 MNHNS, CDR2 SASEGT. There are 15 residues in the CDR3. CDR3 amino acids: CASSENAGYGETQYF. The DNA for the CDR3 is TGTGCCAGCAGTGAAAACGCAGGGTACGGGGAGACCCAGTACTTC.

This sequence joins TRBV7-2 and TRBJ2-1, with 9 bases lining up with TRBD2. From germline, CDR1 is SGHTA and CDR2 FQGNSA. V was pared by 5 bases and J by 7 bases, with 18 bases of the junction left unmatched. The CDR3 is made up of 18 amino acids. The CDR3 coding sequence is TGTGCCAGCAGCCTTAACCCAACAGCGGGGGGCTTTAGGAATGAGCAGTTCTTC. The encoded protein is CASSLNPTAGGFRNEQFF.

This sequence joins TRBV2 and TRBJ1-2, with D possibly TRBD1 on 5 matching bases. Germline V CDR1 and CDR2: SNHLY, FYNNEI. Trimming stripped 3 bases from V and 8 bases from J, with 22 bases between. This CDR3 is 16 amino acids long. The CDR3 is CASSDSRDYSWRGYTF. The DNA of the CDR3 is TGTGCCAGCAGTGATAGTAGGGACTACAGCTGGAGGGGCTACACCTTC.

The chain recombines TRBV7-2 with TRBJ1-5, with D possibly TRBD1 on 5 matching bases. The CDR3 runs 14 residues. Trimming shortened V by 2 bases and J by 5 bases, and 10 bases separated the two germline ends. The germline V gene encodes CDR1 SGHTA and CDR2 FQGNSA. CDR3 residues: CASSLTGSYQPQHF. CDR3 in DNA: TGTGCCAGCAGCTTAACAGGCAGCTATCAGCCCCAGCATTTT.

V is TRBV5-1 and J is TRBJ1-2; 8 bases are a match to TRBD1. The CDR3 length is 16 residues. Per the germline V gene, CDR1 is SGHRS and CDR2 is YFSETQ. V lost 0 bases and J lost 4; bases outside the gene matches: 8. In DNA, the CDR3 is TGCGCCAGCAGCTTGGCCATAGACAGGGGTGGCTATGGCTACACCTTC. This encodes CASSLAIDRGGYGYTF.

The chain couples TRBV19 to TRBJ2-7; 7 bases align to TRBD1. CDR1 is LNHDA and CDR2 is SQIVND in the germline V gene (reference sequence). This CDR3 region has 14 residues. V shed 1 base, J shed 5 bases, and the junction held 5 bases outside the gene matches. The CDR3 nucleotides read TGTGCCAGTAGTATAGTTACAGGGGCCCACGAGCAGTACTTC. This gives the protein CASSIVTGAHEQYF.

This clone was counted a single time. The chain joins TRBV28 to TRBJ1-2; D unclear. V lost 6 bases and J 5 bases, leaving 13 bases between the germline ends. This CDR3 has 13 amino acids. In germline, CDR1 is MDHEN, CDR2 SYDVKM. The CDR3 here is CASRAGTDYGYTF. The DNA for the CDR3 is TGTGCCAGCAGGGCCGGAACAGATTATGGCTACACCTTC.

This chain connects TRBV14 to TRBJ1-6; D call uncertain. CDR1 is SGHDN and CDR2 is FVKESK in the germline V gene. The CDR3 has 12 amino acids. Deletions cut 0 bases from V and 10 bases from J, with 4 bases between. Written as DNA, the CDR3 is TGTGCCAGCAGCCAAGAGGAGTCACCCCTCCACTTT. Its translation: CASSQEESPLHF.

Concerning this clone: A far more abundant clone sits one base away, making this likely a read error. J is TRBJ1-2 and V is TRBV4-2; 9 bases match TRBD1. The germline V gene has CDR1 LGHNA and CDR2 YNFKEQ. After removal of 5 bases from V and 3 bases from J, the junction contained 4 bases not matched to a gene. The CDR3 contains 14 residues. The CDR3 nucleotides are TGTGCCAGCAGCTCCCGGACAGGGGACTATGGCTACACCTTC. It encodes CASSSRTGDYGYTF.

This clone was counted a few times. The chain employs TRBV13 and TRBJ1-1; 8 bases map to TRBD1. This CDR3 contains 15 residues. The ends lost 6 bases at V and 5 bases at J; junction bases unmatched: 11. Germline V gene lookup returns CDR1 PRHDT and CDR2 FYEKMQ (reference sequence). CDR3 region: CASRLIQGVRTEAFF. DNA of the CDR3: TGTGCCAGCAGGCTTATACAGGGGGTAAGGACTGAAGCTTTCTTT. Using reference TRBV13 and TRBJ1-1 for the parts outside the CDR3, the full variable domain is AAGVIQSPRHLIKEKRETATLKCYPIPRHDTVYWYQQGPGQDPQFLISFYEKMQSDKGSIPDRFSAQQFSDYHSELNMSSLELGDSALYFCASRLIQGVRTEAFFGQGTRLTVV.

The rearrangement uses TRBV5-6 and TRBJ2-3, with TRBD2 identical over 7 bases. The germline V gene has CDR1 SGHDT and CDR2 YYEEEE. The trim removed 4 bases at V and 2 bases at J, leaving 7 bases unmatched. The length of the CDR3 is 15 residues. CDR3 sequence: CASSRSGPSTDTQYF. The DNA of the CDR3 is TGTGCCAGCAGCCGTAGCGGGCCGTCCACAGATACGCAGTATTTT.

This chain links TRBV6-1 with TRBJ1-1; no reliable D call. Germline V gene lookup returns CDR1 MNHNS and CDR2 SASEGT. V was clipped by 10 bases and J by 4 bases, with 13 bases between them. The CDR3 spans 12 residues. DNA for the CDR3: TGTGCCACCAAAGACTTGAGCACTGAAGCTTTCTTT. This gives the protein CATKDLSTEAFF.

The chain carries TRBV4-1 and TRBJ2-3; D not certain. In germline, CDR1 is MGHRA, CDR2 YSYEKL. This CDR3 is 14 amino acids long. V lost 4 bases and J lost 4, with 12 bases in between. The CDR3 bases are TGCGCCAGCAGCCCTGCGGCCTCCGCAGATACGCAGTATTTT. Protein sequence: CASSPAASADTQYF.

This clone has a single count. Mismatch with germline at one junction end may stem from a read error. The J gene is TRBJ1-2, the V gene TRBV20-1, with TRBD1 as a possible D gene (5 bases). CDR1 DFQATT and CDR2 SNEGSKA come from the germline V gene (reference sequence). This CDR3 contains 11 residues. The CDR3 reads CSAQGVLWLHF. DNA for the CDR3: TGCAGTGCTCAAGGGGTCCTATGGCTACACTTC.

The chain is built from TRBV14 and TRBJ2-5; weak D call: TRBD1 (6 bases). From germline, CDR1 is SGHDN and CDR2 FVKESK. V was shortened by 0 bases and J by 2 bases, with 7 bases between the two germline ends. This CDR3 is 14 amino acids long. The CDR3 here is CASSQDTGQETQYF. CDR3 sequence (DNA): TGTGCCAGCAGCCAAGATACAGGGCAAGAGACCCAGTACTTC.